Listed here are 20 T cell receptor beta chains from one sample, sequenced in a study of cytomegalovirus exposure and HLA in healthy donors. Primers for the PCR totalled 60 Vbeta and 13 Jbeta. Data came from immunoSEQ multiplex PCR; TCRdb stores just in-frame clones and leaves some out. The sample holds approximately 130,000 clones; around 78% are singletons and the top ten take 5.5% to 8%. The sample taken for sequencing was PBMCs. Receptors originate from a woman in her thirties or forties in good health and CMV-seronegative.

This chain joins TRBV11-2 and TRBJ1-5; D unresolved. CDR3 length equals 13 residues. Germline lookup yields CDR1 SGHAT and CDR2 FQNNGV. V dropped 5 bases and J dropped 6 bases, with 11 bases sitting between them. CDR3 sequence (DNA): TGTGCCAGCAGCCCCCTAGAGGGTCAGCCCCAGCATTTT. It yields the protein CASSPLEGQPQHF.

This clone was picked up a small number of times. This CDR3 is CASSLGGTSGTKYYNEQFF. Written as DNA, the CDR3 is TGTGCCAGCAGTTTAGGGGGGACTAGCGGAACTAAATACTACAATGAGCAGTTCTTC. V is TRBV27 and J is TRBJ2-1; the match to TRBD2 covers 11 bases. Trimming removed 2 bases from V and 3 bases from J; junction bases left unmatched: 12. The CDR3 covers 19 residues. Per germline, CDR1 MNHEY and CDR2 SMNVEV (reference sequence).

The chain is built from TRBV6-1 and TRBJ2-1; 14 bases are a match to TRBD2. Per the germline V gene, CDR1 is MNHNS and CDR2 is SASEGT. This CDR3 is built from 16 residues. V shed 4 bases and J 6 bases; nucleotides not matched to a gene: 5. CDR3 region: CASSAGTSGSGNEQFF. DNA for the CDR3: TGTGCCAGCAGTGCCGGGACTAGCGGGAGTGGCAATGAGCAGTTCTTC.

This clone turned up a few times. The chain couples TRBV19 to TRBJ1-1, with 8 bases aligning to TRBD1. The ends lost 5 bases at V and 3 bases at J; junction bases unmatched: 5. From germline, CDR1 is LNHDA and CDR2 SQIVND (reference sequence). This CDR3 comprises 14 residues. Written as DNA, the CDR3 is TGTGCCAGTAGTTCCGGGACAGGCTACACTGAAGCTTTCTTT. The encoded protein is CASSSGTGYTEAFF.

The CDR3 nucleotides are TGTGCCAGCAGCTTCCAGGGAAGTACTGAAGCTTTCTTT. It specifies CASSFQGSTEAFF. This sequence joins TRBV11-2 and TRBJ1-1; possibly TRBD1 for D (5 bases). Germline loops: CDR1 SGHAT, CDR2 FQNNGV. This CDR3 comprises 13 residues. The V end was cut by 3 bases, the J end by 5 bases, with 10 bases between.

This rearrangement joins TRBV7-2 to TRBJ2-7, with D possibly matching TRBD1 (5 bases). Germline CDR1 reads SGHTA; CDR2 reads FQGNSA. Trimming took 5 bases from V and 6 from J, leaving 14 bases between them. This CDR3 region has 13 residues. The CDR3 loop reads CASSRAQGGEQYF. The CDR3 DNA follows: TGTGCCAGCAGCCGGGCTCAGGGCGGCGAGCAGTACTTC.

This clone was counted a few times. The V and J genes are TRBV5-1 and TRBJ1-1; tentative D call: TRBD1 (6 bases). The CDR3 has 15 residues. Germline-derived CDR1 and CDR2 are SGHRS and YFSETQ. V lost 4 bases and J lost 1, with 14 bases in between. CDR3 sequence: CASSSLTGTNTEAFF. CDR3 sequence (DNA): TGCGCCAGCAGCAGTTTGACAGGAACGAACACTGAAGCTTTCTTT.

This sequence joins TRBV5-3 and TRBJ2-5; 9 nucleotides align to TRBD2. TRBV5-3 is labeled an ORF, and its function is uncertain. V trimming: 4 bases; J trimming: 0 bases; junction bases outside the gene matches: 7. The CDR3 spans 16 residues. In DNA form, the CDR3 reads TGTGCCAGAAGCACGTTAGCGGGAGAGTACCAAGAGACCCAGTACTTC. It yields the protein CARSTLAGEYQETQYF.

The chain uses TRBV5-8 and TRBJ2-3, with 7 positions matching TRBD2. CDR3 length equals 15 residues. V shed 2 bases, J shed 1 base, and the junction held 4 bases outside the gene matches. Germline V gene sequence: CDR1 SGHTS, CDR2 YDEGEE. The CDR3 is CASSFEGRGTDTQYF. CDR3 sequence (DNA): TGTGCCAGCAGCTTTGAGGGGAGGGGCACAGATACGCAGTATTTT.

V and J are TRBV5-1 and TRBJ2-6, with 8 positions matching TRBD1. This CDR3 comprises 16 residues. CDR1 and CDR2 from the germline V gene are SGHRS and YFSETQ. Trimming at V came to 7 bases and at J to 0 bases, leaving 6 bases not matched to a gene. CDR3 DNA: TGCGCCAGCGTGGGGACAGGACTCTCTGGGGCCAACGTCCTGACTTTC. Translated: CASVGTGLSGANVLTF.

This clone was counted a few times. This sequence joins TRBV27 and TRBJ1-2; D not certain. Trimming stripped 10 bases from V and 4 bases from J, with 10 bases between. The CDR3 sequence is 11 residues long. CDR1 and CDR2 (germline): MNHEY, SMNVEV (reference sequence). The CDR3 DNA reads TGTGCCACCCCGGAGGGCTATGGCTACACCTTC. Translated, it gives CATPEGYGYTF.

The chain combines TRBV19 with TRBJ1-1, with a weak D call TRBD1 (6 bases). Trimming pared 3 bases from V and 6 bases from J, leaving 23 bases between. The CDR3 has 17 amino acids. Per germline, CDR1 LNHDA and CDR2 SQIVND (reference sequence). CDR3 sequence (DNA): TGTGCCAGTAGTATCCCCCAACAGGGTGGTGGCTCCTCTGAAGCTTTCTTT. Amino acids: CASSIPQQGGGSSEAFF.

The V gene is TRBV10-1, the J gene TRBJ1-2, with D possibly being TRBD1 (6 bases). CDR1 is WNHNN and CDR2 is SYGVQD in the germline V gene (reference sequence). The CDR3 contains 15 residues. V was shortened by 0 bases and J by 8 bases, with 16 bases between the two germline ends. The DNA of the CDR3 is TGCGCCAGCAGTGAGTCGGGGCGGCCAGGGGAAGGCTACACCTTC. Its translation: CASSESGRPGEGYTF.

V and J are TRBV27 and TRBJ2-5; D call uncertain. TRBJ2-7 explains the end of the DNA better; the J call may be wrong. Per germline, CDR1 MNHEY and CDR2 SMNVEV (reference sequence). The CDR3 contains 12 residues. The CDR3 loop reads CASSSSSYEQYF. The CDR3 nucleotides are TGTGCCTCGTCAAGTTCCTCCTACGAGCAGTACTTC.

This clone appeared once. CDR3: CASSFGTSFSYEQYF. The CDR3 nucleotides read TGTGCCAGCAGCTTTGGGACAAGCTTCTCCTACGAGCAGTACTTC. J is TRBJ2-7 and V is TRBV9; maybe TRBD1 (6 bases). Trimming left V 4 bases short and J 0 bases short, with 14 bases between. The CDR3 extends over 15 amino acids. Germline V lookup: CDR1 SGDLS, CDR2 YYNGEE.

V and J are TRBV6-6 and TRBJ2-3, with 12 nucleotides matching TRBD2. Germline trimming cut 5 bases from V and 2 bases from J; bases unmatched to any gene: 5. Germline V gene sequence: CDR1 MNHNY, CDR2 SVGAGI (reference sequence). The CDR3 is made up of 16 amino acids. The chain's CDR3 is CASSPLAGGITDTQYF. DNA of the CDR3: TGTGCCAGCAGTCCCCTAGCGGGAGGGATCACAGATACGCAGTATTTT.

This chain connects TRBV4-3 to TRBJ2-2; D is unresolved. The CDR3 has 15 amino acids. CDR1 LGHNA and CDR2 YSLEER come from the germline V gene. The germline V and J ends were trimmed by 1 base and 2 bases, with 8 bases remaining between them. This chain's CDR3 is CASSQGDLNTGELFF. CDR3 in DNA: TGCGCCAGCAGCCAAGGAGACTTAAACACCGGGGAGCTGTTTTTT.

This chain joins TRBV18 and TRBJ2-1; TRBD2 matches at 8 bases. Unmatched junction bases numbered 6, after V lost 2 bases and J lost 6 bases. The CDR3 totals 15 residues. Germline assignment: CDR1 KGHSH and CDR2 LQKENI. The CDR3 DNA sequence: TGTGCCAGCTCACCAGTGGGACTAGACATCAATGAGCAGTTCTTC. Amino acids: CASSPVGLDINEQFF.

V gene TRBV10-3 combines with J gene TRBJ2-3; TRBD2 might be the D (6 bases). Germline values: CDR1 ENHRY, CDR2 SYGVKD. Trimming stripped 3 bases from V and 0 bases from J, with 10 bases between. The CDR3 is 15 residues long. This CDR3 is CAISDPGLSTDTQYF. CDR3 DNA sequence: TGTGCCATCAGTGACCCGGGACTGAGCACAGATACGCAGTATTTT.

V gene TRBV19 combines with J gene TRBJ2-3, with 8 bases that match TRBD1. The CDR3 loop spans 14 amino acids. Germline CDR1 is LNHDA and CDR2 is SQIVND (reference sequence). With 6 bases clipped from V and 2 bases from J, the junction kept 4 bases outside the gene matches. The CDR3 nucleotides are TGTGCCAGTAGCTGGACAGGGTTCACAGATACGCAGTATTTT. Encoded protein: CASSWTGFTDTQYF. The variable domain in full, completed from reference TRBV19 and TRBJ2-3, reads DGGITQSPKYLFRKEGQNVTLSCEQNLNHDAMYWYRQDPGQGLRLIYYSQIVNDFQKGDIAEGYSVSREKKESFPLTVTSAQKNPTAFYLCASSWTGFTDTQYFGPGTRLTVL.